This T cell receptor (beta chain) was retrieved from a study of T cells after yellow fever vaccination. Notes on the study in general: Only a minor proportion of clonotypes was detected across both CD4 and CD8 compartments. Most clones from primary vaccination were detected again post-booster (approximately 97% CD4, 88% CD8). Although the secondary response was weaker, it peaked faster, at day 5 versus 15.

This clonotype was counted between two and nine times. Its antigen is unidentified. Generation of TCR cDNA used 5'RACE template switching (which added a universal primer site and UMIs). MiXCR, run by TCRdb on the 5' RACE reads, gives a single entry per CDR3 protein. Of hundreds of thousands of distinct CDR3 sequences listed, around 4% are singletons. This clonotype originated in a man in his late teens or twenties who received the YFV17D yellow fever vaccine. The source material was PBMCs, sampled on the day of the yellow fever booster vaccination.

This CDR3 reads CASSYGALLNQPQHF. DNA for the CDR3: TGTGCCAGCAGTTACGGGGCTCTCCTCAATCAGCCCCAGCATTTT. The chain has TRBV6-2 or TRBV6-3 and TRBJ1-5; D is possibly TRBD1 (5 bases). CDR3 size: 15 residues. Per germline, CDR1 MNHEY and CDR2 SVGEGT. Trimming shortened V by 2 bases and J by 3 bases, and 11 bases separated the two germline ends.